The 20 T cell receptor beta chains presented below share a single source sample, sequenced in a study of blood T cell repertoires in COVID-19. Libraries were prepared by immunoSEQ multiplex PCR; TCRdb keeps only in-frame clonotypes and omits some of them. This table has some 130,000 clones, around 89% appearing once. The specimen was peripheral blood. These receptors all stem from a man aged 55-75 years with active or convalescent COVID-19.

The chain combines TRBV24-1 with TRBJ2-7; 7 bases are a match to TRBD1. Germline V gives CDR1 KGHDR, CDR2 SFDVKD. The CDR3 spans 15 residues. The J segment lost 7 bases and the V segment lost 2 bases, leaving 10 bases of the junction unmatched. CDR3 region: CATSDSRQGSQEQYF. In DNA, the CDR3 is TGTGCCACCAGTGATTCGAGACAGGGAAGTCAAGAGCAGTACTTC.

The chain links TRBV4-2 to TRBJ2-2; D unclear. Germline CDR1 LGHNA, CDR2 YNFKEQ. The CDR3 is made up of 14 amino acids. V lost 1 base and J 5 bases, leaving 8 bases between the germline ends. CDR3 loop: CASSQVWATGELFF. The CDR3 DNA reads TGTGCCAGCAGCCAAGTATGGGCGACCGGGGAGCTGTTTTTT.

V usage is TRBV9 and J usage is TRBJ1-4; 7 bases match TRBD1. This CDR3 is built from 14 residues. The germline CDR1 and CDR2 sequences are SGDLS and YYNGEE. The J segment lost 14 bases and the V segment lost 0 bases, leaving 10 bases of the junction unmatched. The CDR3 DNA is TGTGCCAGCAGCGTAGATGCAGGGGGGTTGTTGCTGTTTTTT. Its translation: CASSVDAGGLLLFF.

This chain uses TRBV25-1 with TRBJ1-4; TRBD1 matches 8 bases. The CDR3 runs to 15 residues. Germline V gene data show CDR1 as MGHDK and CDR2 as SYGVNS. V lost 5 bases and J lost 6; bases outside the gene matches: 8. CDR3 loop: CASSNTGGRYEKLFF. In DNA form, the CDR3 reads TGTGCCAGCAGTAACACAGGGGGACGTTATGAAAAACTGTTTTTT. The variable domain in full, completed from reference TRBV25-1 and TRBJ1-4, reads EADIYQTPRYLVIGTGKKITLECSQTMGHDKMYWYQQDPGMELHLIHYSYGVNSTEKGDLSSESTVSRIRTEHFPLTLESARPSHTSQYLCASSNTGGRYEKLFFGSGTQLSVL.

The chain uses TRBV28 and TRBJ1-2; 10 bases are shared with TRBD1. The CDR3 contains 15 residues. The J segment lost 7 bases and the V segment lost 5 bases, leaving 10 bases of the junction unmatched. The V gene's germline CDR1 is MDHEN and CDR2 SYDVKM. Here the CDR3 DNA reads TGTGCCAGCAGTGCAACCGGGACAGGGGATATTGGCTACACCTTC. It encodes CASSATGTGDIGYTF.

The chain carries TRBV7-2 and TRBJ1-6; 9 nucleotides line up with TRBD1. The CDR3 is 16 amino acids. The germline CDR1 and CDR2 sequences are SGHTA and FQGNSA. V was pared by 4 bases and J by 10 bases, with 11 bases of the junction left unmatched. CDR3 in amino acids: CASSSPGQGIRSPLHF. DNA of the CDR3: TGTGCCAGCAGCTCTCCGGGACAGGGCATACGATCACCCCTCCACTTT. Together with reference TRBV7-2 and TRBJ1-6, the CDR3 gives the full variable domain: GAGVSQSPSNKVTEKGKDVELRCDPISGHTALYWYRQSLGQGLEFLIYFQGNSAPDKSGLPSDRFSAERTGGSVSTLTIQRTQQEDSAVYLCASSSPGQGIRSPLHFGNGTRLTVT.

V gene TRBV6-2 or TRBV6-3 combines with J gene TRBJ2-7; D gene uncertain. Between the trimmed V and J ends, which lost 4 bases and 3 bases, there was a span of 7 bases. From germline, CDR1 is MNHEY and CDR2 SVGEGT. CDR3 length: 12 amino acids. Here the CDR3 DNA reads TGTGCCAGCAGTTTCTCCGGCTACGAGCAGTACTTC. Protein product: CASSFSGYEQYF.

The chain couples TRBV27 to TRBJ1-3; D is undetermined. Trimming cost V 4 bases and J 0 bases, with 4 bases left between them. Germline-derived CDR1 and CDR2 are MNHEY and SMNVEV (reference sequence). The CDR3 contains 13 residues. In DNA form, the CDR3 reads TGTGCCAGCAGTTCAGACTCTGGAAACACCATATATTTT. Residues: CASSSDSGNTIYF.

The genes are TRBV6-6 and TRBJ1-2, with a weak D call TRBD1 (5 bases). Trimming pared 7 bases from V and 2 bases from J, leaving 11 bases between. This CDR3 spans 13 amino acids. CDR1 and CDR2 from the germline V gene are MNHNY and SVGAGI (reference sequence). CDR3 region: CASTRDVNYGYTF. The CDR3 nucleotides read TGTGCCAGCACCAGGGATGTAAACTATGGCTACACCTTC.

CDR3 amino acids: CASSPTGGKETQYF. Here the CDR3 DNA reads TGTGCCAGCTCGCCAACAGGAGGGAAAGAGACCCAGTACTTC. This rearrangement joins TRBV18 to TRBJ2-5, with D possibly matching TRBD2 (6 bases). CDR1 and CDR2 from the germline V gene are KGHSH and LQKENI. The CDR3 length is 14 residues. V was cut by 6 bases and J by 3 bases, with 14 bases left in between.

V is TRBV6-2 or TRBV6-3 and J is TRBJ2-1; 8 bases map to TRBD2. The ends lost 4 bases at V and 3 bases at J; junction bases unmatched: 2. The CDR3 is made up of 14 amino acids. Germline V gene data show CDR1 as MNHEY and CDR2 as SVGEGT. In DNA, the CDR3 is TGTGCCAGCAGTTTAGCGGGACTCTACAATGAGCAGTTCTTC. It codes for CASSLAGLYNEQFF.

V gene TRBV21-1 combines with J gene TRBJ1-1; the table's D call TRBD1 went unverified against the DNA. TRBV21-1 counts as a pseudogene. The length of the CDR3 is 15 residues. This chain's CDR3 is CASSKLGDSPTEAFF. CDR3 sequence (DNA): TGTGCCAGCAGCAAATTAGGGGACAGTCCGACTGAAGCTTTCTTT.

The chain recombines TRBV28 with TRBJ2-3; 9 bases fit TRBD1. The CDR3 sequence is 16 residues long. J was trimmed by 5 bases and V by 5 bases; bases with no gene match: 11. Per germline, CDR1 MDHEN and CDR2 SYDVKM. The CDR3 here is CASSTHATGGRDTQYF. In DNA, the CDR3 is TGTGCCAGCAGTACGCACGCTACAGGGGGCAGAGATACGCAGTATTTT.

The J gene is TRBJ2-7, the V gene TRBV6-1, with a tentative D call TRBD2 (6 bases). Trimming left V 1 base short and J 0 bases short, with 16 bases between. CDR1 and CDR2 (germline): MNHNS, SASEGT. This CDR3 spans 17 amino acids. Written as DNA, the CDR3 is TGTGCCAGCAGTGAAGAGGTTTTAGGACTATACTCCTACGAGCAGTACTTC. It encodes CASSEEVLGLYSYEQYF.

The J gene is TRBJ1-6, the V gene TRBV11-2; D call uncertain. CDR1 and CDR2 (germline): SGHAT, FQNNGV. The CDR3 is made up of 13 amino acids. V shed 6 bases and J shed 3 bases, with 6 bases lying between them. The CDR3 DNA reads TGTGCCAGCAGTAAAATCTATAATTCACCCCTCCACTTT. Encoded protein: CASSKIYNSPLHF.

DNA for the CDR3: TGCGCCAGCAGCCAAGACCAACCGGCGGGGGGACCCACAGATACGCAGTATTTT. Translating it yields CASSQDQPAGGPTDTQYF. The rearrangement uses TRBV4-3 and TRBJ2-3, with TRBD2 matching over 8 bases. After removal of 0 bases from V and 2 bases from J, the junction contained 10 bases not matched to a gene. Germline lookup yields CDR1 LGHNA and CDR2 YSLEER. The CDR3 sequence is 18 residues long.

This chain connects TRBV28 to TRBJ1-4; 11 bases match TRBD1. This CDR3 is 16 amino acids long. Losses at the gene ends were 2 bases for V and 8 bases for J; bases not matched to a gene: 7. The germline CDR1 and CDR2 sequences are MDHEN and SYDVKM. The CDR3 sequence is CASSLGGTGGREKLFF. Written as DNA, the CDR3 is TGTGCCAGCAGTTTAGGAGGGACAGGGGGTCGGGAAAAACTGTTTTTT. Full variable domain (missing parts from reference TRBV28 and TRBJ1-4): DVKVTQSSRYLVKRTGEKVFLECVQDMDHENMFWYRQDPGLGLRLIYFSYDVKMKEKGDIPEGYSVSREKKERFSLILESASTNQTSMYLCASSLGGTGGREKLFFGSGTQLSVL.

V and J are TRBV5-4 and TRBJ2-7; TRBD1 matches 8 bases. This CDR3 is 14 amino acids long. Germline loops: CDR1 SGHNT, CDR2 YYREEE (reference sequence). The ends lost 5 bases at V and 4 bases at J; junction bases unmatched: 8. In nucleotides, the CDR3 is TGTGCCAGCAGATCACAGGGGGTATCATACGAGCAGTACTTC. Protein product: CASRSQGVSYEQYF.

The V and J genes are TRBV21-1 and TRBJ2-7; TRBD1, the D gene given by the table, was not confirmed from the DNA. TRBV21-1 is a recognized pseudogene. CDR3 length: 13 amino acids. DNA for the CDR3: TGTGCCAGCAGCATCTCTAGGGGTTACGAGCAGTACTTC. Amino acid sequence: CASSISRGYEQYF.

The chain recombines TRBV9 with TRBJ2-7, with TRBD2 as a possible D gene (6 bases). Looked up from germline, CDR1 is SGDLS and CDR2 is YYNGEE. The CDR3 runs to 14 residues. Trimming removed 5 bases from V and 2 bases from J, with 14 bases in between. The CDR3 DNA is TGTGCCAGCAGTGCCTCCGGAGGGGCCTACGAGCAGTACTTC. This gives the protein CASSASGGAYEQYF. The full variable domain, completed using reference TRBV9 and TRBJ2-7, is DSGVTQTPKHLITATGQRVTLRCSPRSGDLSVYWYQQSLDQGLQFLIQYYNGEERAKGNILERFSAQQFPDLHSELNLSSLELGDSALYFCASSASGGAYEQYFGPGTRLTVT.